The present T cell receptor (beta chain) was sequenced within a study of blood T cell repertoires in COVID-19. About the research overall: PBMCs, B-cell-depleted T cells, or T cells were the source of the cDNA or gDNA that made up the material.

Worth noting for this clone: The same CDR3 also results from other DNA sequences found in this sample.

The repertoire was sequenced with immunoSEQ multiplex PCR; TCRdb's copy has only in-frame clones and lacks some. The table records 250,000 or so clones, over 70% of them present only once. The V end lost 5 bases, the J end lost 2 bases, and 9 bases lay between the germline ends. Germline CDR1 reads KGHSH; CDR2 reads LQKENI. The CDR3 has 14 amino acids. V is TRBV18 and J is TRBJ1-4; TRBD1 might be the D (5 bases). This TCR was recovered from a woman of 80 years or more with acute or convalescent COVID-19. Sequencing input: peripheral blood. In DNA, the CDR3 is TGTGCCAGCTCAGCAGGGTTGACTAATGAAAAACTGTTTTTT. Translated, it gives CASSAGLTNEKLFF.